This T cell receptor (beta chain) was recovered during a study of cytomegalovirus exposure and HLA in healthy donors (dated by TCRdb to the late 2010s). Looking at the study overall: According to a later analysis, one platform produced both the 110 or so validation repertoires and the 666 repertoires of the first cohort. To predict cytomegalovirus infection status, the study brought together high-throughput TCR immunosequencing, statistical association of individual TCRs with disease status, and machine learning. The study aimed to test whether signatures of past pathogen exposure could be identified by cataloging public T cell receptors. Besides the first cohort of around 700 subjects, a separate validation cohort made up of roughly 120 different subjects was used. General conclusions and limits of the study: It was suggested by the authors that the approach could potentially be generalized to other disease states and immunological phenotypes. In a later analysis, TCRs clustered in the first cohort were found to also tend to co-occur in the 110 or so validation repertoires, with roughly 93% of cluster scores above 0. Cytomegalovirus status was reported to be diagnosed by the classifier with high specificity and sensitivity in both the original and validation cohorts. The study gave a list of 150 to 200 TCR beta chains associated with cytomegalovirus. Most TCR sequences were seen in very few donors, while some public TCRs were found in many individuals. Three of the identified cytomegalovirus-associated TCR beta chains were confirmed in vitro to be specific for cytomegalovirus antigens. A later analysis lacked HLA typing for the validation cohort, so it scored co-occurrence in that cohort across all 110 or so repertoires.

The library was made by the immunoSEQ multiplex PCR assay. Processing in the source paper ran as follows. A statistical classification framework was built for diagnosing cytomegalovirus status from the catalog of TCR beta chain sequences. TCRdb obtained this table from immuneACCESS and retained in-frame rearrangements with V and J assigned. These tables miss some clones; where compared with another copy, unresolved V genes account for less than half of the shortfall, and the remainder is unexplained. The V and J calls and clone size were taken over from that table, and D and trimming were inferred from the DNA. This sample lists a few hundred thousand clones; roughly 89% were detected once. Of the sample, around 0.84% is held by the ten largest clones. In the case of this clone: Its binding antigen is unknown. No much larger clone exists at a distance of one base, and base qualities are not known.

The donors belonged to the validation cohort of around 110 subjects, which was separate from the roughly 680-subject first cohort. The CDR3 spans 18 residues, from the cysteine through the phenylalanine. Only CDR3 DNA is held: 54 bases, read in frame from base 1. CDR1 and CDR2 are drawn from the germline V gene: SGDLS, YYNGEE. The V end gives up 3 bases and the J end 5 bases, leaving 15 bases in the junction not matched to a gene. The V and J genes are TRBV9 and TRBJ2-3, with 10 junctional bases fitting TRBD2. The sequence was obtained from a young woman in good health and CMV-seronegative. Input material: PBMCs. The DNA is TGTGCCAGCAGCGCCCAGCCTAGCGGGAGAGGCTCCGGAGATACGCAGTATTTT. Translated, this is CASSAQPSGRGSGDTQYF.